One and the same sample provided the 18 T cell receptor beta chains below, sequenced in a study of blood T cell repertoires in COVID-19. Clones were read by immunoSEQ multiplex PCR, and TCRdb kept only the in-frame ones, dropping some. The sample yields more than 250,000 clones, roughly 86% seen once. The sample taken for sequencing was PBMCs or T cells enriched from blood (not recorded which). The receptors stem from a young woman who had recovered from COVID-19.

V and J are TRBV28 and TRBJ2-2; 7 bases are a match to TRBD1. Trimming at V came to 7 bases and at J to 7 bases, leaving 9 bases not matched to a gene. Germline CDR1 is MDHEN and CDR2 is SYDVKM. The CDR3 sequence is 14 residues long. As DNA, the CDR3 is TGTGCCAGCACCATAACAGGGGTAGTCGGGGAGCTGTTTTTT. This gives the protein CASTITGVVGELFF.

The V and J genes are TRBV9 and TRBJ1-5; D uncertain. The V end lost 0 bases, the J end lost 4 bases, and 5 bases lay between the germline ends. CDR1 is SGDLS and CDR2 is YYNGEE in the germline V gene. This CDR3 region has 13 residues. The CDR3 reads CASSVDGNQPQHF. In nucleotides, the CDR3 is TGTGCCAGCAGCGTAGACGGGAATCAGCCCCAGCATTTT.

The chain couples TRBV28 to TRBJ2-7, with D hard to call. With 10 bases removed from V and 1 base from J, the gap between germline ends came to 11 bases. The CDR3 contains 12 residues. Looked up from germline, CDR1 is MDHEN and CDR2 is SYDVKM. CDR3 coding DNA: TGTGCCACCTCTGGCGGATCCTACGAGCAGTACTTC. This gives the protein CATSGGSYEQYF.

The V gene is TRBV30, the J gene TRBJ1-1; 8 bases match TRBD1. V shed 3 bases, J shed 7 bases, and the junction held 10 bases outside the gene matches. This CDR3 contains 14 residues. The V gene's germline CDR1 is GTSNPN and CDR2 SVGIG (reference sequence). CDR3 amino acids: CAWRNTWGTGEAFF. The CDR3 coding sequence is TGTGCCTGGAGGAATACTTGGGGGACAGGTGAAGCTTTCTTT. The full variable domain, with the rest looked up from reference TRBV30 and TRBJ1-1, is SQTIHQWPATLVQPVGSPLSLECTVEGTSNPNLYWYRQAAGRGLQLLFYSVGIGQISSEVPQNLSASRPQDRQFILSSKKLLLSDSGFYLCAWRNTWGTGEAFFGQGTRLTVV.

This sequence joins TRBV5-1 and TRBJ1-2; 8 bases match TRBD1. CDR1 is SGHRS, CDR2 YFSETQ, per germline. With V trimmed by 4 bases and J by 4 bases, 18 bases remained unmatched. The CDR3 consists of 18 residues. The CDR3 DNA follows: TGCGCCAGCAGCCCTATCAGCGGTGGACAGGGTGGGGTCTATGGCTACACCTTC. Encoded protein: CASSPISGGQGGVYGYTF.

CDR3 protein: CASSLGTPYQETQYF. The CDR3 DNA sequence: TGTGCCAGCAGCTTAGGGACACCGTACCAAGAGACCCAGTACTTC. This sequence joins TRBV7-9 and TRBJ2-5, with D possibly being TRBD1 (5 bases). Germline V CDR1 and CDR2: SEHNR, FQNEAQ (reference sequence). The CDR3 consists of 15 residues. Trimming took 1 base from V and 0 from J, leaving 9 bases between them.

V and J are TRBV28 and TRBJ2-7; tentative D call: TRBD1 (8 bases). The ends were cut back, 3 bases at V and 3 bases at J, with 21 bases in the middle. The CDR3 consists of 17 residues. CDR1 MDHEN and CDR2 SYDVKM come from the germline V gene. The CDR3 spells CASSLSPYRGGFYEQYF. CDR3 DNA sequence: TGTGCCAGCAGTTTGTCCCCCTACAGGGGGGGTTTCTACGAGCAGTACTTC. The full variable domain, rest sourced from reference TRBV28 and TRBJ2-7, is DVKVTQSSRYLVKRTGEKVFLECVQDMDHENMFWYRQDPGLGLRLIYFSYDVKMKEKGDIPEGYSVSREKKERFSLILESASTNQTSMYLCASSLSPYRGGFYEQYFGPGTRLTVT.

This chain uses TRBV5-1 with TRBJ2-7; D possibly corresponds to TRBD1 (6 bases). The CDR3 has 17 amino acids. V dropped 6 bases and J dropped 2 bases, with 24 bases sitting between them. Germline CDR1 and CDR2: SGHRS and YFSETQ. CDR3 region: CASTPAPGQTIPYEQYF. The CDR3 DNA reads as TGCGCCAGCACCCCCGCCCCGGGACAAACGATCCCCTACGAGCAGTACTTC.

The gene calls are TRBV19 and TRBJ2-1; 9 bases are shared with TRBD1. The V and J ends lost 0 bases and 7 bases, in that order; junction bases with no gene match: 7. CDR1 and CDR2 (germline): LNHDA, SQIVND (reference sequence). The CDR3 extends over 16 amino acids. CDR3 amino acids: CASSIDEGTGLNEQFF. The CDR3 DNA follows: TGTGCCAGTAGTATAGATGAGGGGACAGGGTTAAATGAGCAGTTCTTC. Based on the CDR3 plus reference TRBV19 and TRBJ2-1, the full variable domain is DGGITQSPKYLFRKEGQNVTLSCEQNLNHDAMYWYRQDPGQGLRLIYYSQIVNDFQKGDIAEGYSVSREKKESFPLTVTSAQKNPTAFYLCASSIDEGTGLNEQFFGPGTRLTVL.

The DNA for the CDR3 is TGTGCCAGCAGCATTAAGACAGCTTGGACAATTAGCAATCAGCCCCAGCATTTT. This codes for CASSIKTAWTISNQPQHF. This rearrangement joins TRBV21-1 to TRBJ1-5; whether TRBD1, the table's D call, matches the DNA was not checked. TRBV21-1 is shown as a pseudogene. The CDR3 spans 18 residues.

The chain carries TRBV24-1 and TRBJ2-1; perhaps TRBD1 as D (5 bases). Germline V gives CDR1 KGHDR, CDR2 SFDVKD. The V gene lost 5 bases and the J gene lost 6 bases, with 10 bases spanning the gap. The length of the CDR3 is 13 residues. In DNA form, the CDR3 reads TGTGCCACCAGTGTTGGGGCTCTCAATGAGCAGTTCTTC. It is translated as CATSVGALNEQFF.

This chain connects TRBV11-3 to TRBJ2-3, with TRBD1 matching over 8 bases. V was pared by 5 bases and J by 0 bases, with 13 bases of the junction left unmatched. Germline loops: CDR1 SGHNT, CDR2 YENEEA. The CDR3 contains 18 residues. The DNA for the CDR3 is TGTGCCAGCAGCCCTCATCCGGGACAGGATACTAGCACAGATACGCAGTATTTT. Residues: CASSPHPGQDTSTDTQYF.

The chain recombines TRBV14 with TRBJ1-2, with 9 bases fitting TRBD1. This CDR3 contains 15 residues. V shed 3 bases, J shed 4 bases, and the junction held 6 bases outside the gene matches. In germline, CDR1 is SGHDN, CDR2 FVKESK. The CDR3 DNA is TGTGCCAGCAGCCAGAGGGACAGGGATGTCTATGGCTACACCTTC. Translated: CASSQRDRDVYGYTF. The full variable domain, its missing parts supplied by reference TRBV14 and TRBJ1-2, is EAGVTQFPSHSVIEKGQTVTLRCDPISGHDNLYWYRRVMGKEIKFLLHFVKESKQDESGMPNNRFLAERTGGTYSTLKVQPAELEDSGVYFCASSQRDRDVYGYTFGSGTRLTVV.

The CDR3 DNA sequence: TGTGCCTGGAGTGTCGGAGGGGATGGGGACGAGCAGTACTTC. Encoded protein: CAWSVGGDGDEQYF. The chain joins TRBV30 to TRBJ2-7; tentatively, D is TRBD2 (6 bases). Trimming cost V 0 bases and J 5 bases, with 14 bases left between them. Germline assignment: CDR1 GTSNPN and CDR2 SVGIG (reference sequence). The CDR3 has 14 amino acids.

The V gene is TRBV4-1, the J gene TRBJ2-5; TRBD2 matches 8 bases. The CDR3 spans 15 residues. With 1 base clipped from V and 5 bases from J, the junction kept 6 bases outside the gene matches. Germline CDR1 MGHRA, CDR2 YSYEKL. Here the CDR3 reads CASSQVDGGVETQYF. In DNA form, the CDR3 reads TGCGCCAGCAGCCAAGTGGACGGGGGGGTTGAGACCCAGTACTTC.

The rearrangement uses TRBV12-3 or TRBV12-4 and TRBJ2-5, with 9 bases identical to TRBD2. V lost 10 bases to trimming and J lost 3 bases; unmatched junction nucleotides: 3. The CDR3 length is 12 residues. CDR3 nucleotides: TGTGCCACCCAGCGGGGGGAAGAGACCCAGTACTTC. Protein: CATQRGEETQYF.

On this clone: At one end, the junction sequence differs from germline, possibly due to a read error. The rearrangement joins TRBV30 to TRBJ2-7; D is uncertain. The CDR3 spans 10 residues. CDR1 and CDR2 (germline): GTSNPN, SVGIG (reference sequence). CDR3 sequence (DNA): TGTGCCTGGATTGTTGGCAGACCCGGGTTC. This gives the protein CAWIVGRPGF.

The chain recombines TRBV14 with TRBJ2-2, with 9 bases identical to TRBD1. Germline-derived CDR1 and CDR2 are SGHDN and FVKESK. Trimming took 4 bases from V and 7 from J; bases not matched to a gene: 1. The CDR3 is 13 residues long. In DNA form, the CDR3 reads TGTGCCAGCAGCCGGGACAGGGTCGGGGAGCTGTTTTTT. As protein: CASSRDRVGELFF. The full variable domain, with the rest looked up from reference TRBV14 and TRBJ2-2, is EAGVTQFPSHSVIEKGQTVTLRCDPISGHDNLYWYRRVMGKEIKFLLHFVKESKQDESGMPNNRFLAERTGGTYSTLKVQPAELEDSGVYFCASSRDRVGELFFGEGSRLTVL.